The 10 T cell receptor beta chains reported below all come from one sample, sequenced in a study of cytomegalovirus exposure and HLA in healthy donors. Both 60 Vbeta primers and 13 Jbeta primers went into the PCR. This table comes from immunoSEQ multiplex PCR, and its TCRdb copy is limited to in-frame clones, with some not included. The top ten clones hold less than 4.5% of a sample with approximately 180,000 clones, just over 75% of them seen once. Material for sequencing was PBMCs. The receptor set was obtained from a woman aged 55-75 years in good health and CMV-seropositive.

The rearrangement uses TRBV30 and TRBJ2-1; D possibly corresponds to TRBD2 (5 bases). This CDR3 region has 15 residues. Germline V gene sequence: CDR1 GTSNPN, CDR2 SVGIG (reference sequence). The germline V and J ends were trimmed by 2 bases and 0 bases, with 11 bases remaining between them. As DNA, the CDR3 is TGTGCCTGGAGTCTAGGAGGCCACTCCTACAATGAGCAGTTCTTC. Translation: CAWSLGGHSYNEQFF.

This sequence joins TRBV19 and TRBJ2-1; 11 positions match TRBD1. CDR3 size: 14 residues. V lost 5 bases and J lost 8; bases outside the gene matches: 5. CDR1 is LNHDA, CDR2 SQIVND, per germline (reference sequence). CDR3 sequence (DNA): TGTGCCAGTAGTCGGGACAGGGGGTATTATGAGCAGTTCTTC. Protein: CASSRDRGYYEQFF.

This chain connects TRBV28 to TRBJ2-3, with a weak D call TRBD1 (6 bases). V was pared by 6 bases and J by 2 bases, with 21 bases between. The CDR3 consists of 17 residues. Germline V gene sequence: CDR1 MDHEN, CDR2 SYDVKM. The CDR3 sequence: CASSTPWLDRYTDTQYF. The CDR3 DNA reads TGTGCCAGCAGCACTCCTTGGCTGGACAGATACACAGATACGCAGTATTTT.

This chain joins TRBV5-6 and TRBJ2-5; tentative D call: TRBD1 (5 bases). The CDR3 is made up of 13 amino acids. Germline V gene lookup returns CDR1 SGHDT and CDR2 YYEEEE. Trimming stripped 1 base from V and 4 bases from J, with 8 bases between. CDR3 DNA: TGTGCCAGCAGCTTGAGGGGTTTAGAGACCCAGTACTTC. As protein: CASSLRGLETQYF.

The V gene is TRBV7-8, the J gene TRBJ1-1, with 8 bases lining up with TRBD1. The CDR3 is 15 residues long. V gave up 5 bases and J gave up 4 bases; unmatched junction bases: 9. Germline lookup yields CDR1 SGHVS and CDR2 FQNEAQ. For the CDR3, the DNA is TGTGCCAGCAGCCTCCGGACAGGGAGGGGCACTGAAGCTTTCTTT. This codes for CASSLRTGRGTEAFF.

In this sample, this clone turned up a few times. This chain joins TRBV7-8 and TRBJ1-6, with TRBD1 identical over 9 bases. V lost 5 bases, J lost 9 bases, and 8 bases stayed unmatched. This CDR3 is 15 amino acids long. Germline CDR1 is SGHVS and CDR2 is FQNEAQ. The CDR3 loop is CASSPARTGASPLHF. CDR3 nucleotides: TGTGCCAGCAGCCCTGCACGGACAGGGGCTTCACCCCTCCACTTT.

This clone appeared a few times. The V gene is TRBV12-1, the J gene TRBJ2-5; the D segment call TRBD1 is taken from the table without a DNA check. The J call may be mistaken, given a closer DNA end match to TRBJ2-7. TRBV12-1 is classified as a pseudogene. The CDR3 is 17 residues long. CDR3: CASSVTPAGTEPYEQYF. CDR3 DNA: TGTGCCAGCAGCGTCACGCCCGCCGGGACAGAGCCATACGAGCAGTACTTC.

This rearrangement joins TRBV6-5 to TRBJ1-4; 7 bases are a match to TRBD1. Germline V lookup: CDR1 MNHEY, CDR2 SVGAGI. V lost 6 bases, J lost 7 bases, and 8 bases stayed unmatched. The length of the CDR3 is 14 residues. The CDR3, as DNA: TGTGCCAGCAGGCGAACAGGGGTTGCTGAAAAACTGTTTTTT. It yields the protein CASRRTGVAEKLFF.

The chain is built from TRBV5-1 and TRBJ1-6; 8 bases are a match to TRBD1. Per the germline V gene, CDR1 is SGHRS and CDR2 is YFSETQ. After removal of 4 bases from V and 9 bases from J, the junction contained 12 bases not matched to a gene. This CDR3 region has 16 residues. The CDR3 here is CASSPLTGASSSPLHF. The CDR3 nucleotides read TGCGCCAGCAGCCCATTGACAGGGGCTTCGAGTTCACCCCTCCACTTT.

For this clone: At one end the junction does not follow the germline gene, possibly because of a read error. The V and J genes are TRBV10-3 and TRBJ2-4; tentative D call: TRBD1 (5 bases). The germline gives CDR1 ENHRY, CDR2 SYGVKD. The CDR3 is made up of 16 amino acids. The CDR3 reads CAISEHIREAKNSQYF. CDR3 in DNA: TGTGCCATCAGTGAGCACATCAGGGAAGCCAAAAACAGTCAGTACTTC.